This TCR beta chain was documented in a study of graft-versus-host responses after intestinal transplantation. This clone was counted once. Repertoires were generated with immunoSEQ multiplex PCR, while TCRdb's copy carries only in-frame clones and drops some. The table shows about 98,000 clones, with roughly 83% occurring only once. CDR1 is MDHEN, CDR2 SYDVKM, per germline. The CDR3 extends over 16 amino acids. The ends were cut back, 7 bases at V and 7 bases at J, with 23 bases in the middle. The material sequenced was PBMCs, taken 255 days after intestinal transplant. The V call is TRBV28, the J call TRBJ1-5, with D possibly being TRBD1 (5 bases). The origin of this receptor is a human patient who received an intestinal transplant, so some T cells may come from the graft donor. CDR3 coding DNA: TGTGCCAGCAAAGTATTCTATCGGGGTAAGGGGCAGCCCCAGCATTTT. Translated: CASKVFYRGKGQPQHF.